The 27 T cell receptor beta chains below come from one sample, sequenced in a study of cytotoxic CD8 clonotypes in ibrutinib-treated CLL (TCRdb year 2021). Reading the label with the study, this specimen's time point is: around 25 months on ibrutinib. Library generation was performed with the immunoSEQ multiplex PCR assay. Imported from immuneACCESS, the table was reduced by TCRdb to in-frame sequences with V and J called. These copies leave out some clones; in studies compared against another copy, an unresolved V gene accounts for under half, and the cause of the remainder is not known. The sample includes approximately 130,000 clones, with 84% observed a single time. The ten largest clonotypes hold 3% to 4% of the sample. Sequences were derived from PBMCs, sampled after 24 months of ibrutinib treatment. All receptors derive from a human donor with chronic lymphocytic leukemia.

V gene TRBV7-8 combines with J gene TRBJ1-5; a weak D match, TRBD1 (5 bases). The CDR3 covers 14 residues. Germline-derived CDR1 and CDR2 are SGHVS and FQNEAQ. Trimming stripped 7 bases from V and 1 base from J, with 11 bases between. The CDR3 reads CASTRGVSNQPQHF. CDR3 nucleotide sequence: TGTGCCAGCACTCGGGGGGTAAGCAATCAGCCCCAGCATTTT.

This CDR3 reads CASSRSISRDYYEQYF. CDR3 nucleotides: TGTGCCAGCAGCCGGTCGATTAGTAGGGACTACTACGAGCAGTACTTC. The chain couples TRBV7-9 to TRBJ2-7, with 7 bases matching TRBD2. Germline V lookup: CDR1 SEHNR, CDR2 FQNEAQ (reference sequence). V trimming: 5 bases; J trimming: 3 bases; junction bases outside the gene matches: 13. The CDR3 covers 16 residues.

The chain has TRBV23-1 and TRBJ1-5, with 8 bases fitting TRBD1. TRBV23-1 is an open reading frame, and its role is uncertain. The CDR3 totals 18 residues. The junction had 10 bases not matched to a gene; V was cut back by 1 base and J by 2 bases. CDR3 residues: CASSQYNAGGWRNQPQHF. The CDR3 DNA sequence: TGCGCCAGCAGTCAATATAACGCAGGGGGCTGGCGCAATCAGCCCCAGCATTTT.

The chain has TRBV10-3 and TRBJ2-1, with 10 bases identical to TRBD1. Germline V gene data show CDR1 as ENHRY and CDR2 as SYGVKD. Trimming took 4 bases from V and 0 from J; bases not matched to a gene: 18. CDR3 length equals 21 residues. The CDR3 spells CAISGLMGQGSTTYSYNEQFF. CDR3 in DNA: TGTGCCATCAGTGGACTGATGGGACAGGGGTCCACTACTTACTCCTACAATGAGCAGTTCTTC.

V usage is TRBV2 and J usage is TRBJ1-5, with D possibly being TRBD1 (6 bases). Germline assignment: CDR1 SNHLY and CDR2 FYNNEI. V was shortened by 4 bases and J by 5 bases, with 9 bases between the two germline ends. The CDR3 length is 13 residues. The CDR3 nucleotides are TGTGCCAGCAGTGTATACAGGGATCAGCCCCAGCATTTT. This encodes CASSVYRDQPQHF.

The chain recombines TRBV5-1 with TRBJ1-2, with 7 nucleotides matching TRBD1. Germline CDR1 SGHRS, CDR2 YFSETQ. This CDR3 comprises 13 residues. V lost 4 bases to trimming and J lost 6 bases; unmatched junction nucleotides: 6. DNA for the CDR3: TGCGCCAGCAGCCCTGGGACAGAGGATGGCTACACCTTC. It encodes CASSPGTEDGYTF.

The rearrangement uses TRBV15 and TRBJ1-5; D unresolved. The CDR3 has 15 amino acids. V was shortened by 0 bases and J by 3 bases, with 9 bases between the two germline ends. The V gene's germline CDR1 is LNHNV and CDR2 YYDKDF (reference sequence). CDR3: CATSRDRQHNQPQHF. The CDR3 nucleotides are TGTGCCACCAGCAGAGATCGCCAGCACAATCAGCCCCAGCATTTT.

The chain joins TRBV7-2 to TRBJ1-6; D gene ambiguous. V was cut by 4 bases and J by 7 bases, with 14 bases left in between. CDR1 and CDR2 (germline): SGHTA, FQGNSA. This CDR3 has 15 amino acids. The CDR3 bases are TGTGCCAGCAGCTCGCTTAGGACCGGGAATTCACCCCTCCACTTT. Its protein product is CASSSLRTGNSPLHF.

The chain combines TRBV11-2 with TRBJ1-3; D uncertain. V lost 6 bases and J 8 bases, leaving 11 bases between the germline ends. Germline CDR1 SGHAT, CDR2 FQNNGV. There are 12 residues in the CDR3. The CDR3 protein is CASSPRRDTIYF. The CDR3, as DNA: TGTGCCAGCAGTCCCCGGAGGGACACCATATATTTT.

This clone was detected a few times. The V and J genes are TRBV27 and TRBJ2-7, with D possibly matching TRBD2 (6 bases). Per germline, CDR1 MNHEY and CDR2 SMNVEV (reference sequence). The germline V and J ends were trimmed by 2 bases and 0 bases, with 8 bases remaining between them. The CDR3 consists of 14 residues. The CDR3 region is CASSLNGGSYEQYF. In DNA, the CDR3 is TGTGCCAGCAGTTTAAACGGGGGCTCCTACGAGCAGTACTTC.

V and J are TRBV6-5 and TRBJ2-7; D might be TRBD1 (7 bases). Germline V gene data show CDR1 as MNHEY and CDR2 as SVGAGI. This CDR3 contains 14 residues. Trimming shortened V by 6 bases and J by 3 bases, and 15 bases separated the two germline ends. The CDR3 region has the DNA TGTGCCAGCAGCATTGGGGGGACAGTCTACGAGCAGTACTTC. It specifies CASSIGGTVYEQYF.

The V gene is TRBV28, the J gene TRBJ1-2; D gene ambiguous. CDR3 size: 14 residues. The germline V gene has CDR1 MDHEN and CDR2 SYDVKM. The ends were cut back, 7 bases at V and 3 bases at J, with 15 bases in the middle. CDR3 region: CASTSRRFYYGYTF. The CDR3 DNA follows: TGTGCCAGCACCTCCCGGCGCTTTTACTATGGCTACACCTTC.

The J gene is TRBJ2-3, the V gene TRBV11-2; 8 positions match TRBD2. The CDR3 consists of 15 residues. Trimming took 5 bases from V and 2 from J; bases not matched to a gene: 6. The germline CDR1 and CDR2 sequences are SGHAT and FQNNGV. The CDR3 region is CASSRGGIYTDTQYF. The CDR3 region has the DNA TGTGCCAGCAGCCGGGGGGGGATTTACACAGATACGCAGTATTTT.

The chain carries TRBV6-6 and TRBJ1-1; the D gene is possibly TRBD1 (5 bases). V lost 4 bases and J lost 1, with 13 bases in between. In germline, CDR1 is MNHNY, CDR2 SVGAGI (reference sequence). This CDR3 is built from 15 residues. The CDR3 loop reads CASSLIRASNTEAFF. The CDR3 nucleotides are TGTGCCAGCAGTTTAATCAGGGCCTCGAACACTGAAGCTTTCTTT.

This sequence joins TRBV2 and TRBJ1-4; D remains unclear. V was trimmed by 6 bases and J by 0 bases, leaving 14 bases between them. The CDR3 has 16 residues. The V gene's germline CDR1 is SNHLY and CDR2 FYNNEI. The CDR3 sequence is CASSEIYTTTNEKLFF. CDR3 nucleotides: TGTGCCAGCAGCGAGATTTACACCACAACTAATGAAAAACTGTTTTTT.

The chain has TRBV18 and TRBJ2-7; D is undetermined. Trimming pared 2 bases from V and 2 bases from J, leaving 25 bases between. Germline loops: CDR1 KGHSH, CDR2 LQKENI. The CDR3 is made up of 19 amino acids. The DNA of the CDR3 is TGTGCCAGCTCACCAATCCCTTCCGTCTCTACCCACATAACCTACGAGCAGTACTTC. Residues: CASSPIPSVSTHITYEQYF.

V gene TRBV12-5 combines with J gene TRBJ1-5, with D uncertain. Trimming removed 7 bases at V and 3 bases at J, with 7 bases between. The CDR3 extends over 12 amino acids. The germline V gene has CDR1 LGHNT and CDR2 FRNRAP. CDR3 sequence reads: CASAPPNQPQHF. CDR3 DNA sequence: TGTGCTAGTGCACCCCCCAATCAGCCCCAGCATTTT.

The rearrangement uses TRBV5-1 and TRBJ2-2; no definite D call. V shed 3 bases and J shed 7 bases, with 10 bases lying between them. CDR3 length: 13 residues. The germline gives CDR1 SGHRS, CDR2 YFSETQ. The CDR3 DNA follows: TGCGCCAGCAGCTCCGGACCCAGCGGGGAGCTGTTTTTT. It encodes CASSSGPSGELFF.

This clone appeared a few times. V gene TRBV6-5 combines with J gene TRBJ2-1, with 10 positions matching TRBD2. V was pared by 6 bases and J by 4 bases, with 6 bases of the junction left unmatched. Per germline, CDR1 MNHEY and CDR2 SVGAGI. CDR3 length: 15 amino acids. CDR3 DNA: TGTGCCAGCAGGGCCGAACTAGCGGGATACAATGAGCAGTTCTTC. Translating gives CASRAELAGYNEQFF.

The CDR3 region is CASSPRQVAYEQYF. For the CDR3, the DNA is TGTGCCAGCAGCCCCCGACAGGTGGCCTACGAGCAGTACTTC. The V and J genes are TRBV9 and TRBJ2-7; the D gene is possibly TRBD1 (6 bases). Trimming shortened V by 4 bases and J by 2 bases, and 13 bases separated the two germline ends. Per germline, CDR1 SGDLS and CDR2 YYNGEE. The length of the CDR3 is 14 residues.

The chain is built from TRBV28 and TRBJ1-5, with 7 nucleotides matching TRBD1. Germline V gene data show CDR1 as MDHEN and CDR2 as SYDVKM. The CDR3 consists of 17 residues. Trimming removed 2 bases from V and 0 bases from J; junction bases left unmatched: 7. The DNA of the CDR3 is TGTGCCAGCAGTTTAGCACGACAGGGACCTAGCAATCAGCCCCAGCATTTT. Translation gives CASSLARQGPSNQPQHF. Variable domain in full (rest from reference TRBV28 and TRBJ1-5): DVKVTQSSRYLVKRTGEKVFLECVQDMDHENMFWYRQDPGLGLRLIYFSYDVKMKEKGDIPEGYSVSREKKERFSLILESASTNQTSMYLCASSLARQGPSNQPQHFGDGTRLSIL.

The gene calls are TRBV10-2 and TRBJ2-1, with 8 nucleotides matching TRBD1. Germline loops: CDR1 WSHSY, CDR2 SAAADI. V shed 6 bases, J shed 3 bases, and the junction held 4 bases outside the gene matches. The CDR3 is 14 amino acids. Here the CDR3 DNA reads TGCGCCAGCAGGAACAGGGGGGACTACAATGAGCAGTTCTTC. Translation: CASRNRGDYNEQFF.

The chain carries TRBV12-5 and TRBJ2-2, with 9 bases identical to TRBD1. The CDR3 consists of 20 residues. The germline gives CDR1 LGHNT, CDR2 FRNRAP. With 0 bases clipped from V and 0 bases from J, the junction kept 11 bases outside the gene matches. The CDR3 loop reads CASGLVMTGGFLTNTGELFF. DNA for the CDR3: TGTGCTAGTGGTTTGGTCATGACAGGGGGGTTCCTGACGAACACCGGGGAGCTGTTTTTT.

The genes are TRBV5-4 and TRBJ1-6; 7 bases fit TRBD1. CDR1 SGHNT and CDR2 YYREEE come from the germline V gene (reference sequence). The length of the CDR3 is 16 residues. The J segment lost 1 base and the V segment lost 4 bases, leaving 5 bases of the junction unmatched. The CDR3 is CASSRKQGSYNSPLHF. CDR3 coding DNA: TGTGCCAGCAGCCGCAAACAGGGGTCCTATAATTCACCCCTCCACTTT.

This rearrangement joins TRBV18 to TRBJ2-5; the D is unclear. This CDR3 spans 14 amino acids. Trimming left V 3 bases short and J 1 base short, with 9 bases between. Germline loops: CDR1 KGHSH, CDR2 LQKENI. Here the CDR3 DNA reads TGTGCCAGCTCACCCCTCCGGGTCCAAGAGACCCAGTACTTC. As protein: CASSPLRVQETQYF.

The genes are TRBV5-1 and TRBJ1-1, with TRBD1 identical over 8 bases. Per germline, CDR1 SGHRS and CDR2 YFSETQ. CDR3 length equals 18 residues. V trimming: 4 bases; J trimming: 5 bases; junction bases outside the gene matches: 19. In nucleotides, the CDR3 is TGCGCCAGCAGCAGTCAATCCATTCCCGGGACAGGAGGAACTGAAGCTTTCTTT. Translating gives CASSSQSIPGTGGTEAFF.

This clone was recorded only once. This chain links TRBV2 with TRBJ1-3; TRBD1 might be the D (6 bases). Germline values: CDR1 SNHLY, CDR2 FYNNEI. The CDR3 is 16 residues long. The V gene lost 7 bases and the J gene lost 2 bases, with 18 bases spanning the gap. This CDR3 reads CASTSVQGPTGNTIYF. CDR3 in DNA: TGTGCCAGCACCTCTGTACAGGGACCAACTGGAAACACCATATATTTT.